This record concerns one TCR beta chain sequence. Original analysis: Cell counts per sample came from amplifying reference gene primers. Produced via immunoSEQ multiplex PCR; TCRdb's table is partial and in-frame only. V and J calls and clone size are given by that table; D and trimming were obtained from the DNA. The data show over 200,000 clones, 80% to 95% seen once. The sample originates from a study of blood T cell repertoires in COVID-19. Looking at the study overall: The United States, Italy and Spain were the sources of the acute and convalescent COVID-19 samples.

Per the germline V gene, CDR1 is MDHEN and CDR2 is SYDVKM. There are 14 residues in the CDR3. Between the trimmed V and J ends, which lost 6 bases and 10 bases, there was a span of 16 bases. The Seattle patients, enrolled during active infection, were followed longitudinally. The V gene is TRBV28, the J gene TRBJ1-6, with TRBD1 as a possible D gene (6 bases). The sequencing input was peripheral blood. The TCR originated in a man between 60 and 70 years old with COVID-19, enrolled during active disease. CDR3 nucleotide sequence: TGTGCCAGCAGACAGGGCGATAGATACTCACCCCTCCACTTT. Its translation: CASRQGDRYSPLHF.